The 8 T cell receptor beta chains listed next were all sequenced from one sample in a study of T cells after yellow fever vaccination. TCRdb ran MiXCR on the 5' RACE reads and lists one entry per CDR3 protein. The sample lists about 260,000 distinct CDR3 sequences; under 15% were seen once. Sequencing used CD4+ T cells sorted from PBMCs, obtained 45 days after the yellow fever booster vaccination. The receptors shown here come from a man aged 25 to 40 who received the YFV17D yellow fever vaccine.

The V and J genes are TRBV12-3 or TRBV12-4 and TRBJ2-1, with TRBD2 matching over 11 bases. The V and J ends lost 6 bases and 5 bases, in that order; junction bases with no gene match: 9. The CDR3 is made up of 16 amino acids. CDR3 loop: CASSQVLAGDNNEQFF. The CDR3 DNA reads TGTGCCAGCAGCCAAGTACTAGCGGGGGATAACAATGAGCAGTTCTTC.

Only a few counts were recorded for this clonotype. V is TRBV15 and J is TRBJ1-1, with unresolved D. The CDR3 totals 12 residues. Trimming took 6 bases from V and 1 from J, leaving 6 bases between them. The germline CDR1 and CDR2 sequences are LNHNV and YYDKDF (reference sequence). The CDR3 region is CATRHQNTEAFF. Written as DNA, the CDR3 is TGTGCCACCAGACATCAGAACACTGAAGCTTTCTTT. The whole variable domain, filled in from reference TRBV15 and TRBJ1-1, reads DAMVIQNPRYQVTQFGKPVTLSCSQTLNHNVMYWYQQKSSQAPKLLFHYYDKDFNNEADTPDNFQSRRPNTSFCFLDIRSPGLGDTAMYLCATRHQNTEAFFGQGTRLTVV.

This chain uses TRBV6-1 with TRBJ1-1; 8 nucleotides agree with TRBD1. The CDR3 has 15 residues. The germline CDR1 and CDR2 sequences are MNHNS and SASEGT. V lost 6 bases and J lost 5; bases outside the gene matches: 11. CDR3 nucleotides: TGTGCCAGCAGCCACTTTGACAGGGGTGGAACTGAAGCTTTCTTT. Translating gives CASSHFDRGGTEAFF.

Here the CDR3 DNA reads TGTGCCAGCTCACCTCGATCAGTGAACACTGAAGCTTTCTTT. Translating gives CASSPRSVNTEAFF. J is TRBJ1-1 and V is TRBV18; D gene uncertain. The CDR3 contains 14 residues. In germline, CDR1 is KGHSH, CDR2 LQKENI. V dropped 3 bases and J dropped 0 bases, with 8 bases sitting between them.

The CDR3, as DNA: TGTGCCAGCAGTTTAGGGACAGACTATGGCTACACCTTC. This encodes CASSLGTDYGYTF. V usage is TRBV12-3 or TRBV12-4 and J usage is TRBJ1-2; tentatively, D is TRBD1 (6 bases). Trimming removed 1 base from V and 3 bases from J, with 6 bases in between. The CDR3 totals 13 residues.

In its sample, this clonotype was seen a few times. The rearrangement joins TRBV4-3 to TRBJ2-2; D remains unclear. The germline CDR1 and CDR2 sequences are LGHNA and YSLEER. Trimming left V 1 base short and J 1 base short, with 4 bases between. This CDR3 comprises 14 residues. The CDR3 DNA follows: TGCGCCAGCAGCCAAGCTCGGAACACCGGGGAGCTGTTTTTT. This encodes CASSQARNTGELFF.

This clonotype came up a few times. The J gene is TRBJ1-1, the V gene TRBV5-1; 7 bases line up with TRBD1. CDR3 length equals 14 residues. Germline V gene sequence: CDR1 SGHRS, CDR2 YFSETQ. Trimming took 4 bases from V and 3 from J; bases not matched to a gene: 6. CDR3 nucleotides: TGCGCCAGCAGCATACAGGGGTTATACACTGAAGCTTTCTTT. Its translation: CASSIQGLYTEAFF.

Note on this clonotype: One base away lies a much larger clone, so this may be a sequencing read error. J is TRBJ2-7 and V is TRBV3-1; 14 bases are a match to TRBD2. The germline V gene has CDR1 LGHDT and CDR2 YNNKEL (reference sequence). V gave up 8 bases and J gave up 12 bases; unmatched junction bases: 12. This CDR3 region has 14 residues. CDR3 DNA sequence: TGTGCCAGCGCCCTGGGGACTAGCGGGAGTGGTCTGTACTTC. Protein sequence: CASALGTSGSGLYF.